The 27 T cell receptor beta chains below come from one sample, sequenced in a study of Ad26.COV2.S vaccination and SARS-CoV-2 variants. Only in-frame clones appear in the TCRdb table, and some are missing; sequencing was by immunoSEQ multiplex PCR. The sample holds about 350,000 clones, about 88% seen once. Treatment here: some 20 received Ad26.COV2.S at low or high dose, single or two shots; roughly five received placebo; per-sample allocation not given. Collection of samples fell on day 63 after the first vaccine or placebo injection. The specimen comprised peripheral blood, sampled in a trial of Ad26.COV2.S vaccine versus placebo. The receptor set was obtained from a person between 18 and 65 years old who received the Ad26.COV2.S COVID-19 vaccine or a placebo.

This chain links TRBV2 with TRBJ2-2; 14 nucleotides align to TRBD2. V was clipped by 6 bases and J by 7 bases; unmatched bases: 4. Germline CDR1 and CDR2: SNHLY and FYNNEI. This CDR3 region has 15 residues. CDR3 nucleotide sequence: TGTGCCAGCAGCGGGACTAGCGGGAGCGTCGGGGAGCTGTTTTTT. This sequence encodes CASSGTSGSVGELFF. Using reference TRBV2 and TRBJ2-2 for the parts outside the CDR3, the full variable domain is EPEVTQTPSHQVTQMGQEVILRCVPISNHLYFYWYRQILGQKVEFLVSFYNNEISEKSEIFDDQFSVERPDGSNFTLKIRSTKLEDSAMYFCASSGTSGSVGELFFGEGSRLTVL.

This chain connects TRBV5-6 to TRBJ2-2; 8 bases align to TRBD1. Germline V CDR1 and CDR2: SGHDT, YYEEEE. J was trimmed by 4 bases and V by 3 bases; bases with no gene match: 5. The length of the CDR3 is 15 residues. The CDR3 coding sequence is TGTGCCAGCAGCTACGGACAGGGAAGCACCGGGGAGCTGTTTTTT. This codes for CASSYGQGSTGELFF.

The chain employs TRBV15 and TRBJ1-1; the match to TRBD1 covers 7 bases. Germline CDR1 reads LNHNV; CDR2 reads YYDKDF (reference sequence). The CDR3 spans 15 residues. The trim removed 0 bases at V and 5 bases at J, leaving 6 bases unmatched. The CDR3 sequence is CATSREAGGNTEAFF. DNA for the CDR3: TGTGCCACCAGCAGAGAGGCAGGGGGGAATACTGAAGCTTTCTTT.

This clone appeared a single time. V and J are TRBV6-5 and TRBJ2-1, with 9 bases identical to TRBD2. Germline CDR1 and CDR2: MNHEY and SVGAGI. After removal of 8 bases from V and 1 base from J, the junction contained 6 bases not matched to a gene. The CDR3 sequence is 15 residues long. The CDR3 DNA sequence: TGTGCCAGCGGACCGACTAGCGGTTCCTACAATGAGCAGTTCTTC. Its protein product is CASGPTSGSYNEQFF.

This chain uses TRBV29-1 with TRBJ1-2, with D perhaps TRBD1 (5 bases). CDR1 is SQVTM, CDR2 ANQGSEA, per germline. V was clipped by 3 bases and J by 4 bases, with 9 bases between them. CDR3 size: 12 residues. The CDR3, as DNA: TGCAGCGTTGAGGAGGGGACCTATGGCTACACCTTC. Translation gives CSVEEGTYGYTF.

The chain combines TRBV5-4 with TRBJ2-1; 10 bases are a match to TRBD2. Germline loops: CDR1 SGHNT, CDR2 YYREEE (reference sequence). The J segment lost 3 bases and the V segment lost 0 bases, leaving 9 bases of the junction unmatched. CDR3 length: 18 amino acids. The CDR3 here is CASSLELAGDPYYNEQFF. The CDR3, as DNA: TGTGCCAGCAGCTTGGAGCTAGCGGGAGATCCCTACTACAATGAGCAGTTCTTC.

The chain links TRBV29-1 to TRBJ2-7; no firm D call. The CDR3 loop spans 14 amino acids. V was trimmed by 6 bases and J by 1 base, leaving 16 bases between them. Germline-derived CDR1 and CDR2 are SQVTM and ANQGSEA. This CDR3 reads CSVRERVESYEQYF. The CDR3 region has the DNA TGCAGCGTACGAGAACGGGTGGAATCCTACGAGCAGTACTTC.

V and J are TRBV13 and TRBJ2-7; TRBD2 matches 12 bases. Germline-derived CDR1 and CDR2 are PRHDT and FYEKMQ (reference sequence). This CDR3 spans 15 amino acids. With V trimmed by 4 bases and J by 4 bases, 5 bases remained unmatched. CDR3 region: CASSSSGRAGYEQYF. The CDR3 DNA reads TGTGCCAGCAGCTCTAGCGGGAGGGCCGGTTACGAGCAGTACTTC.

The J gene is TRBJ1-2, the V gene TRBV27; 7 bases are shared with TRBD1. J was trimmed by 8 bases and V by 7 bases; bases with no gene match: 10. This CDR3 has 13 amino acids. Germline loops: CDR1 MNHEY, CDR2 SMNVEV (reference sequence). CDR3 residues: CASTDAGGRGYTF. The CDR3 nucleotides are TGTGCCAGCACCGATGCAGGGGGACGGGGCTACACCTTC.

The chain employs TRBV9 and TRBJ1-5; 7 bases are a match to TRBD1. The junction had 9 bases not matched to a gene; V was cut back by 0 bases and J by 6 bases. The CDR3 contains 16 residues. Germline-derived CDR1 and CDR2 are SGDLS and YYNGEE. The CDR3 coding sequence is TGTGCCAGCAGCGTAGACGGCAGGGGGGAGGGTCAGCCCCAGCATTTT. It translates to CASSVDGRGEGQPQHF.

Written as DNA, the CDR3 is TGTGCCAGCAGCGGTAGCGGGGGGGCCGGTGATACGCAGTATTTT. Encoded protein: CASSGSGGAGDTQYF. This sequence joins TRBV7-9 and TRBJ2-3, with 11 nucleotides matching TRBD2. J gave up 6 bases and V 5 bases, and 7 bases lay outside the gene matches. The CDR3 runs to 15 residues. Germline loops: CDR1 SEHNR, CDR2 FQNEAQ (reference sequence). Supplemented by reference TRBV7-9 and TRBJ2-3, the full variable domain reads DTGVSQNPRHKITKRGQNVTFRCDPISEHNRLYWYRQTLGQGPEFLTYFQNEAQLEKSRLLSDRFSAERPKGSFSTLEIQRTEQGDSAMYLCASSGSGGAGDTQYFGPGTRLTVL.

J is TRBJ2-7 and V is TRBV28; 8 nucleotides agree with TRBD1. The trim removed 5 bases at V and 8 bases at J, leaving 2 bases unmatched. Germline assignment: CDR1 MDHEN and CDR2 SYDVKM. This CDR3 has 11 residues. The CDR3 DNA reads as TGTGCCAGCAGTCCAGGGGGCAAGCAGTACTTC. Protein product: CASSPGGKQYF. Based on the CDR3 plus reference TRBV28 and TRBJ2-7, the full variable domain is DVKVTQSSRYLVKRTGEKVFLECVQDMDHENMFWYRQDPGLGLRLIYFSYDVKMKEKGDIPEGYSVSREKKERFSLILESASTNQTSMYLCASSPGGKQYFGPGTRLTVT.

The rearrangement uses TRBV4-3 and TRBJ2-5, with TRBD2 as a possible D gene (6 bases). The CDR3 runs to 11 residues. CDR1 is LGHNA and CDR2 is YSLEER in the germline V gene. Trimming left V 5 bases short and J 7 bases short, with 8 bases between. In nucleotides, the CDR3 is TGCGCCAGCAGCTTGCGGGGGACCCAGTACTTC. Its translation is CASSLRGTQYF.

This clone was seen once. The V gene is TRBV28, the J gene TRBJ2-2; D is unresolved. This CDR3 is built from 13 residues. From germline, CDR1 is MDHEN and CDR2 SYDVKM. Trimming removed 6 bases at V and 7 bases at J, with 12 bases between. CDR3 DNA: TGTGCCAGCAGACCGGCCTACGGCGGGGAGCTGTTTTTT. This codes for CASRPAYGGELFF.

The chain employs TRBV28 and TRBJ2-7; 9 bases align to TRBD2. V was pared by 2 bases and J by 6 bases, with 8 bases of the junction left unmatched. The CDR3 has 15 amino acids. Per the germline V gene, CDR1 is MDHEN and CDR2 is SYDVKM. This chain's CDR3 is CASSLPSGNQAEQYF. DNA for the CDR3: TGTGCCAGCAGTTTACCTAGCGGGAATCAAGCCGAGCAGTACTTC.

V is TRBV5-4 and J is TRBJ1-2; the D is unclear. The CDR3 has 16 residues. Trimming took off 0 bases at V and 5 bases at J, with 17 bases between the two ends. The germline V gene encodes CDR1 SGHNT and CDR2 YYREEE (reference sequence). The CDR3 nucleotides read TGTGCCAGCAGCTTGGCCGGAAAGGGTGATAGTTATGGCTACACCTTC. It translates to CASSLAGKGDSYGYTF.

This clone has just one count. The V gene is TRBV19, the J gene TRBJ2-2; D possibly corresponds to TRBD2 (5 bases). The length of the CDR3 is 15 residues. The germline CDR1 and CDR2 sequences are LNHDA and SQIVND (reference sequence). Deletions cut 1 base from V and 1 base from J, with 7 bases between. The CDR3 spells CASSIAGMNTGELFF. The CDR3 coding sequence is TGTGCCAGTAGTATAGCGGGAATGAACACCGGGGAGCTGTTTTTT. Filled out from reference TRBV19 and TRBJ2-2, the complete variable domain reads DGGITQSPKYLFRKEGQNVTLSCEQNLNHDAMYWYRQDPGQGLRLIYYSQIVNDFQKGDIAEGYSVSREKKESFPLTVTSAQKNPTAFYLCASSIAGMNTGELFFGEGSRLTVL.

This clone was recorded a few times. The V and J genes are TRBV4-1 and TRBJ2-5; D not certain. Deletions cut 0 bases from V and 3 bases from J, with 8 bases between. This CDR3 contains 14 residues. CDR1 is MGHRA and CDR2 is YSYEKL in the germline V gene. The CDR3 is CASSQDWSEETQYF. The DNA of the CDR3 is TGCGCCAGCAGCCAAGATTGGAGCGAAGAGACCCAGTACTTC.

The chain combines TRBV28 with TRBJ1-4; perhaps TRBD1 as D (5 bases). From germline, CDR1 is MDHEN and CDR2 SYDVKM. Trimming took 8 bases from V and 7 from J, leaving 17 bases between them. The CDR3 totals 14 residues. CDR3 residues: CASQQWGGGEKLFF. CDR3 DNA: TGTGCCAGCCAGCAATGGGGTGGGGGTGAAAAACTGTTTTTT.

The rearrangement uses TRBV27 and TRBJ1-6, with D possibly TRBD1 on 6 matching bases. Germline loops: CDR1 MNHEY, CDR2 SMNVEV (reference sequence). CDR3 length: 16 residues. V was clipped by 5 bases and J by 7 bases, with 18 bases between them. The CDR3 reads CASSARTAETNSPLHF. DNA for the CDR3: TGTGCCAGCAGTGCGAGGACAGCCGAAACGAATTCACCCCTCCACTTT.

The chain employs TRBV10-3 and TRBJ1-3; possibly TRBD1 for D (6 bases). The CDR3 loop spans 17 amino acids. Trimming took off 5 bases at V and 2 bases at J, with 19 bases between the two ends. Germline-derived CDR1 and CDR2 are ENHRY and SYGVKD. The CDR3 DNA reads TGTGCCATCAGTACAGGGTTGGGGACTCCCACTGGAAACACCATATATTTT. This sequence encodes CAISTGLGTPTGNTIYF.

This rearrangement joins TRBV27 to TRBJ2-1; D unresolved. There are 14 residues in the CDR3. Trimming cost V 5 bases and J 4 bases, with 12 bases left between them. Germline values: CDR1 MNHEY, CDR2 SMNVEV (reference sequence). This chain's CDR3 is CASSLSGTYNEQFF. CDR3 coding DNA: TGTGCCAGCAGTCTCTCAGGAACATACAATGAGCAGTTCTTC.

The rearrangement links TRBV2 to TRBJ1-1; possible D gene TRBD1, 6 bases. The germline CDR1 and CDR2 sequences are SNHLY and FYNNEI. V lost 4 bases and J 1 base, leaving 7 bases between the germline ends. CDR3 size: 13 residues. The chain's CDR3 is CASSGQANTEAFF. DNA for the CDR3: TGTGCCAGCAGTGGACAGGCGAACACTGAAGCTTTCTTT.

This chain uses TRBV30 with TRBJ1-1; tentatively, D is TRBD1 (5 bases). The germline V gene has CDR1 GTSNPN and CDR2 SVGIG (reference sequence). V lost 0 bases and J lost 0, with 8 bases in between. The CDR3 runs to 14 residues. CDR3 region: CAWSVIGVNTEAFF. The CDR3 DNA reads TGTGCCTGGAGTGTCATAGGGGTGAACACTGAAGCTTTCTTT.

This clone came up a few times. The chain links TRBV4-2 to TRBJ1-2, with D hard to call. V shed 3 bases and J shed 8 bases, with 7 bases lying between them. The germline V gene encodes CDR1 LGHNA and CDR2 YNFKEQ. The CDR3 contains 11 residues. The CDR3 DNA is TGTGCCAGCAGCCAGTGGGAGGGCTACACCTTC. It yields the protein CASSQWEGYTF.

The chain employs TRBV15 and TRBJ2-7; unclear D gene. The V gene lost 0 bases and the J gene lost 7 bases, with 10 bases spanning the gap. The CDR3 has 13 amino acids. Germline assignment: CDR1 LNHNV and CDR2 YYDKDF (reference sequence). The CDR3 bases are TGTGCCACCAGCAGAGATGGTGGGCGGGAGCAGTACTTC. This gives the protein CATSRDGGREQYF.

This clone was detected a few times. At one end the junction does not follow the germline gene, possibly because of a read error. The genes are TRBV11-2 and TRBJ2-1; no clear D. This CDR3 is 15 amino acids long. Germline values: CDR1 SGHAT, CDR2 FQNNGV. The CDR3 bases are TGTGCCAGCAGCTTCCGGACCCGACCTTACAATGAGCGGTTCTTC. Residues: CASSFRTRPYNERFF.